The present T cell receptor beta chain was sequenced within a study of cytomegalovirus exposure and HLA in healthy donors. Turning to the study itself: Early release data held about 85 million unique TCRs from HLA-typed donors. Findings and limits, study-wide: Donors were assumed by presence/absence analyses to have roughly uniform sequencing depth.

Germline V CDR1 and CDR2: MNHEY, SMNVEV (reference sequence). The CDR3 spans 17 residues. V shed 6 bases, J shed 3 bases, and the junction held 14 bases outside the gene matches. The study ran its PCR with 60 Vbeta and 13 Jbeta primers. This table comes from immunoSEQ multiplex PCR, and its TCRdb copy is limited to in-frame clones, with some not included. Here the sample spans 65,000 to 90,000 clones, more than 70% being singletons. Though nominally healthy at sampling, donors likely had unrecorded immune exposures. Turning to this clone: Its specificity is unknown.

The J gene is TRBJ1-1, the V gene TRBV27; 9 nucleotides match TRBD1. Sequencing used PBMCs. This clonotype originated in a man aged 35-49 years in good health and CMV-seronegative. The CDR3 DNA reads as TGTGCCAGCAGCCCCCTGGGGACAGGGAGGGAGGACACTGAAGCTTTCTTT. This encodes CASSPLGTGREDTEAFF.